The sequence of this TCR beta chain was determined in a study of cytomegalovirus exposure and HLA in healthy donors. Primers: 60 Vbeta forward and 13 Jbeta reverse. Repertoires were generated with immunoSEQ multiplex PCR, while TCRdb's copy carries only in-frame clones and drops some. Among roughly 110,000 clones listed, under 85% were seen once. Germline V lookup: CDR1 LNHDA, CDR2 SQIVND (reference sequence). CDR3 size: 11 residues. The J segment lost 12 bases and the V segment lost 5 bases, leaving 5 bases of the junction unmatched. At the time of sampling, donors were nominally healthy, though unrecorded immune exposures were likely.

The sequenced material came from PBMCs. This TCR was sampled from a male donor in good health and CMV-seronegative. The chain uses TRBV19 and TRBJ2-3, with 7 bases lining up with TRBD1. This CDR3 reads CASSPGTEQYF. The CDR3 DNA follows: TGTGCCAGTAGTCCTGGGACAGAACAGTATTTT.